The sequence of this TCR beta chain was determined in a study of blood T cell repertoires in COVID-19. Study context: The United States, Italy and Spain supplied acute and convalescent COVID-19 samples. Sources were T cells, B-cell-depleted T cells, or PBMCs; the material itself was cDNA or gDNA.

Per the authors' pipeline: Reference gene primer amplification yielded estimated nucleated cell counts. Data came from immunoSEQ multiplex PCR; TCRdb stores just in-frame clones and leaves some out. V, J and clone size derive from that table, while D and trimming were established from the DNA sequence. The sample includes around 100,000 clones, over 80% of them seen just once. Germline V CDR1 and CDR2: MDHEN, SYDVKM. V was pared by 7 bases and J by 15 bases, with 19 bases between. The CDR3 has 12 amino acids. This rearrangement joins TRBV28 to TRBJ2-1; tentatively, D is TRBD2 (7 bases). The TCR originated in a man between 65 and 85 years old with active or convalescent COVID-19. The sample was peripheral blood. The CDR3 region is CASNPPGGRGFF. For the CDR3, the DNA is TGTGCCAGCAATCCCCCCGGGGGGCGGGGGTTCTTC.